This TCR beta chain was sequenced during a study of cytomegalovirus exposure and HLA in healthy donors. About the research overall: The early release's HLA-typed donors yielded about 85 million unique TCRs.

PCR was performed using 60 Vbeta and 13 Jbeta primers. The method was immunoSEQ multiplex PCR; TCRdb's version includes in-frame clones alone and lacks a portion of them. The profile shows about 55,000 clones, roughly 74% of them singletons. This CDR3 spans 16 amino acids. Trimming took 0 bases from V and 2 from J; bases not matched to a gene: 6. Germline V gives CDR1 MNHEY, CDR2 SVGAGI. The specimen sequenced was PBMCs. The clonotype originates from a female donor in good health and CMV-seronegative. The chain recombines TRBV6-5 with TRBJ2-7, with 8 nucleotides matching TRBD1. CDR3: CASSYSPGGDAYEQYF. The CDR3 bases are TGTGCCAGCAGTTACTCACCAGGGGGCGACGCCTACGAGCAGTACTTC.